Listed below are T cell receptor beta chains from one sample, sequenced in a study of shared clonotypes between healthy human individuals. Assay used: immunoSEQ multiplex PCR; TCRdb lists only in-frame clones, some missing. The sample lists about 990,000 clones; approximately 80% were seen once. Sequenced sample: memory CD4+ T cells from PBMCs. The origin of the receptors is a man in his late teens or twenties in good health. Some clones in this sample may be carry-over from other donors' samples. The CDR3 runs from the conserved cysteine through the conserved F or W. Each record gives: CDR3 protein, CDR3 DNA, V gene, D gene, J gene, clone size. D genes are given only for firm matches. A clone size is listed for some rows: how often the clone was seen (once, few, many), or a class if it is expanded.

CDR3aa: CASSLGASGQETQYF
CDR3nt: TGCGCCAGCAGCTTGGGGGCTAGCGGGCAAGAGACCCAGTACTTC
v_gene: TRBV5-1
d_gene: TRBD2
j_gene: TRBJ2-5
abundance: NA

CDR3aa: CASSIATGGASNVLTF
CDR3nt: TGTGCCAGTAGTATAGCCACAGGGGGCGCGTCCAACGTCCTGACTTTC
v_gene: TRBV19
d_gene: TRBD1
j_gene: TRBJ2-6
abundance: NA

CDR3aa: CASSPYDKGGLNEQFF
CDR3nt: TGTGCCAGCAGCCCGTACGACAAAGGGGGTCTCAATGAGCAGTTCTTC
v_gene: TRBV11-1
d_gene: NA
j_gene: TRBJ2-1
abundance: few

CDR3aa: CASSQFRQGRETQYF
CDR3nt: TGTGCCAGCAGCCAATTCCGACAGGGGAGGGAGACCCAGTACTTC
v_gene: TRBV6-1
d_gene: TRBD1
j_gene: TRBJ2-5
abundance: NA

CDR3aa: CASSQDHSRAITGELFF
CDR3nt: TGCGCCAGCAGCCAAGATCATAGCAGGGCCATCACCGGGGAGCTGTTTTTT
v_gene: TRBV4-1
d_gene: NA
j_gene: TRBJ2-2
abundance: NA

CDR3aa: CASNLQYDEQYF
CDR3nt: TGTGCCAGCAATCTCCAGTACGACGAGCAGTACTTC
v_gene: TRBV6-1
d_gene: NA
j_gene: TRBJ2-7
abundance: few

CDR3aa: CASSLGTGTFGNTIYF
CDR3nt: TGTGCCAGCAGCTTAGGGACAGGGACTTTTGGAAACACCATATATTTT
v_gene: TRBV11-2
d_gene: TRBD1
j_gene: TRBJ1-3
abundance: NA

CDR3aa: CASSLIRENEQYF
CDR3nt: TGTGCCAGCAGCTTAATACGGGAGAACGAGCAGTACTTC
v_gene: TRBV7-9
d_gene: NA
j_gene: TRBJ2-7
abundance: NA

CDR3aa: CASSLDSGVEGYTF
CDR3nt: TGTGCCAGCAGCCTTGATTCGGGCGTAGAGGGCTACACCTTC
v_gene: TRBV7-3
d_gene: NA
j_gene: TRBJ1-2
abundance: few

CDR3aa: CASSDRFNTEAFF
CDR3nt: TGTGCCAGCAGTGACAGGTTTAACACTGAAGCTTTCTTT
v_gene: TRBV25-1
d_gene: NA
j_gene: TRBJ1-1
abundance: once

CDR3aa: CASSPTYEQYF
CDR3nt: TGTGCCAGCAGCCCGACCTACGAGCAGTACTTC
v_gene: TRBV2
d_gene: NA
j_gene: TRBJ2-7
abundance: NA

CDR3aa: CASSSPGLAGGSNEQFF
CDR3nt: TGTGCCAGCAGCTCGCCTGGACTAGCGGGAGGGTCCAATGAGCAGTTCTTC
v_gene: TRBV5-6
d_gene: TRBD2
j_gene: TRBJ2-1
abundance: NA

CDR3aa: CASSLSGIEDTQYF
CDR3nt: TGTGCCAGCAGCTTATCTGGGATTGAAGATACGCAGTATTTT
v_gene: TRBV7-3
d_gene: NA
j_gene: TRBJ2-3
abundance: NA

CDR3aa: CSVASGQGFYEQYF
CDR3nt: TGCAGCGTTGCCTCGGGACAGGGATTCTACGAGCAGTACTTC
v_gene: TRBV29-1
d_gene: TRBD1
j_gene: TRBJ2-7
abundance: NA

CDR3aa: CASSQGLANYNEQFF
CDR3nt: TGTGCCAGCAGCCAAGGACTAGCGAACTACAATGAGCAGTTCTTC
v_gene: TRBV7-2
d_gene: TRBD2
j_gene: TRBJ2-1
abundance: NA

CDR3aa: CASSFPAGRQYF
CDR3nt: TGTGCCAGCAGCTTCCCCGCGGGCAGGCAGTACTTC
v_gene: TRBV11-2
d_gene: NA
j_gene: TRBJ2-5
abundance: NA

CDR3aa: CASSISQGGWSNQPQHF
CDR3nt: TGTGCCAGTAGTATTTCCCAGGGGGGTTGGAGCAATCAGCCCCAGCATTTT
v_gene: TRBV19
d_gene: TRBD1
j_gene: TRBJ1-5
abundance: NA

CDR3aa: CASSQDRPGADIQYF
CDR3nt: TGCGCCAGCAGCCAAGATCGTCCAGGGGCGGACATTCAGTACTTC
v_gene: TRBV4-3
d_gene: NA
j_gene: TRBJ2-4
abundance: NA

CDR3aa: CASSLASGNYEQYF
CDR3nt: TGCGCCAGCAGCTTGGCTAGCGGGAACTACGAGCAGTACTTC
v_gene: TRBV5-1
d_gene: TRBD2
j_gene: TRBJ2-7
abundance: few

CDR3aa: CASRGYNEQFF
CDR3nt: TGTGCTTCTCGGGGGTACAATGAGCAGTTCTTC
v_gene: TRBV30
d_gene: NA
j_gene: TRBJ2-1
abundance: few

CDR3aa: CASSWDVNNEQFF
CDR3nt: TGTGCCAGCAGCTGGGACGTAAACAATGAGCAGTTCTTC
v_gene: TRBV9
d_gene: NA
j_gene: TRBJ2-1
abundance: once

CDR3aa: CASSPDRLYGYTF
CDR3nt: TGTGCCAGCAGCCCAGACAGACTCTATGGCTACACCTTC
v_gene: TRBV27
d_gene: NA
j_gene: TRBJ1-2
abundance: few

CDR3aa: CASSLLAGATQYF
CDR3nt: TGTGCCAGCAGTTTACTAGCGGGGGCGACCCAGTACTTC
v_gene: TRBV28
d_gene: TRBD2
j_gene: TRBJ2-5
abundance: NA

CDR3aa: CASSLVVLGRDTDTQYF
CDR3nt: TGTGCCAGCAGCTTAGTTGTGTTGGGCAGGGACACAGATACGCAGTATTTT
v_gene: TRBV11-2
d_gene: NA
j_gene: TRBJ2-3
abundance: NA

CDR3aa: CASRRDSNYGYTF
CDR3nt: TGTGCCAGCAGGAGGGACAGTAACTATGGCTACACCTTC
v_gene: TRBV2
d_gene: TRBD1
j_gene: TRBJ1-2
abundance: many

CDR3aa: CASSPRGSSYNSPLHF
CDR3nt: TGTGCCAGCTCCCCTCGTGGGAGCTCCTATAATTCACCCCTCCACTTT
v_gene: TRBV5-8
d_gene: NA
j_gene: TRBJ1-6
abundance: NA

CDR3aa: CASSFSGSSYNEQFF
CDR3nt: TGTGCCAGCAGCTTTAGCGGGAGTTCCTACAATGAGCAGTTCTTC
v_gene: TRBV7-3
d_gene: TRBD2
j_gene: TRBJ2-1
abundance: NA

CDR3aa: CARRGSVDNEQFF
CDR3nt: TGTGCCAGGAGGGGGTCAGTGGACAATGAGCAGTTCTTC
v_gene: TRBV30
d_gene: NA
j_gene: TRBJ2-1
abundance: NA

CDR3aa: CASSLGSGRTEGNTIYF
CDR3nt: TGTGCCAGCAGCTTGGGGTCGGGGCGTACAGAGGGAAACACCATATATTTT
v_gene: TRBV7-9
d_gene: NA
j_gene: TRBJ1-3
abundance: NA

CDR3aa: CASSLVVASGKVFF
CDR3nt: TGTGCCAGCAGTTTAGTGGTAGCGTCTGGGAAAGTGTTTTTT
v_gene: TRBV6-5
d_gene: NA
j_gene: TRBJ1-4
abundance: NA

CDR3aa: CASSLEWGPGNTIYF
CDR3nt: TGTGCCAGCAGCTTAGAATGGGGGCCTGGAAACACCATATATTTT
v_gene: TRBV7-7
d_gene: NA
j_gene: TRBJ1-3
abundance: few

CDR3aa: CASTQGGLAGGETQYF
CDR3nt: TGTGCCAGCACACAGGGTGGACTAGCGGGTGGGGAGACCCAGTACTTC
v_gene: TRBV28
d_gene: TRBD2
j_gene: TRBJ2-5
abundance: NA

CDR3aa: CASSLGVGLSYEQYF
CDR3nt: TGTGCCAGCAGCTTGGGAGTCGGCCTCTCCTACGAGCAGTACTTC
v_gene: TRBV5-8
d_gene: NA
j_gene: TRBJ2-7
abundance: NA

CDR3aa: CASSPPGGRSGYTF
CDR3nt: TGTGCCAGCAGCCCTCCCGGGGGGCGCAGCGGCTACACCTTC
v_gene: TRBV7-9
d_gene: NA
j_gene: TRBJ1-2
abundance: once

CDR3aa: CASSEILGVKAFF
CDR3nt: TGTGCCAGCAGTGAGATCCTAGGGGTGAAAGCTTTCTTT
v_gene: TRBV2
d_gene: NA
j_gene: TRBJ1-1
abundance: few

CDR3aa: CASGRGARNTEAFF
CDR3nt: TGTGCCAGCGGGAGAGGGGCCAGGAACACTGAAGCTTTCTTT
v_gene: TRBV25-1
d_gene: NA
j_gene: TRBJ1-1
abundance: NA

CDR3aa: CAWSEREGFYEQYF
CDR3nt: TGTGCCTGGAGTGAGCGGGAGGGCTTCTACGAGCAGTACTTC
v_gene: TRBV30
d_gene: TRBD2
j_gene: TRBJ2-7
abundance: NA

CDR3aa: CASSPRQKDGYTF
CDR3nt: TGTGCCAGCTCTCCGAGACAAAAGGATGGCTACACCTTC
v_gene: TRBV18
d_gene: NA
j_gene: TRBJ1-2
abundance: NA

CDR3aa: CASSRQVYGYTF
CDR3nt: TGTGCCAGCAGTCGACAGGTCTATGGCTACACCTTC
v_gene: TRBV28
d_gene: NA
j_gene: TRBJ1-2
abundance: many

CDR3aa: CASSPVRGELFF
CDR3nt: TGTGCCAGCAGCCCTGTGCGCGGGGAGCTGTTTTTT
v_gene: TRBV7-9
d_gene: NA
j_gene: TRBJ2-2
abundance: once

CDR3aa: CASGRRERYEQYF
CDR3nt: TGTGCCAGCGGAAGGAGGGAGAGGTACGAGCAGTACTTC
v_gene: TRBV6-6
d_gene: NA
j_gene: TRBJ2-7
abundance: NA

CDR3aa: CASSSLAGQDQYEQYF
CDR3nt: TGTGCCAGCAGCTCACTAGCGGGTCAAGACCAATACGAGCAGTACTTC
v_gene: TRBV14
d_gene: TRBD2
j_gene: TRBJ2-7
abundance: once

CDR3aa: CASGETGGEGYTF
CDR3nt: TGTGCCAGCGGCGAAACAGGGGGTGAAGGCTACACCTTC
v_gene: TRBV2
d_gene: TRBD1
j_gene: TRBJ1-2
abundance: few

CDR3aa: CASGLAGFNEQFF
CDR3nt: TGTGCCAGCGGACTAGCGGGTTTCAATGAGCAGTTCTTC
v_gene: TRBV28
d_gene: TRBD2
j_gene: TRBJ2-1
abundance: NA

CDR3aa: CASSQDPFEDYGYTF
CDR3nt: TGTGCCAGCAGCCAAGATCCATTCGAGGACTATGGCTACACCTTC
v_gene: TRBV4-2
d_gene: NA
j_gene: TRBJ1-2
abundance: NA

CDR3aa: CASSRQGWYEQYF
CDR3nt: TGTGCCAGCAGTCGTCAGGGGTGGTACGAGCAGTACTTC
v_gene: TRBV6-5
d_gene: NA
j_gene: TRBJ2-7
abundance: NA

CDR3aa: CASSHSGTSGYNEQFF
CDR3nt: TGCGCCAGCAGCCACTCCGGGACTAGCGGATACAATGAGCAGTTCTTC
v_gene: TRBV4-1
d_gene: TRBD2
j_gene: TRBJ2-1
abundance: few

CDR3aa: CASSAIPGLANEQFF
CDR3nt: TGTGCCAGCAGTGCAATACCGGGACTAGCCAATGAGCAGTTCTTC
v_gene: TRBV9
d_gene: TRBD2
j_gene: TRBJ2-1
abundance: NA

CDR3aa: CASSSEIYGYTF
CDR3nt: TGTGCCAGCAGTTCCGAGATCTATGGCTACACCTTC
v_gene: TRBV6-5
d_gene: NA
j_gene: TRBJ1-2
abundance: NA

CDR3aa: CASSLRDLLYEQYF
CDR3nt: TGTGCCAGCAGTCTTAGGGACCTCCTCTACGAGCAGTACTTC
v_gene: TRBV28
d_gene: NA
j_gene: TRBJ2-7
abundance: NA

CDR3aa: CASSPWDSFYEQYF
CDR3nt: TGTGCCAGCTCACCCTGGGACAGCTTCTACGAGCAGTACTTC
v_gene: TRBV18
d_gene: TRBD1
j_gene: TRBJ2-7
abundance: NA

CDR3aa: CASSLDGSSYNEQFF
CDR3nt: TGTGCCAGCAGCTTAGACGGAAGCTCCTACAATGAGCAGTTCTTC
v_gene: TRBV7-3
d_gene: NA
j_gene: TRBJ2-1
abundance: NA

CDR3aa: CASSMGGQPYEQYF
CDR3nt: TGTGCCAGCAGCATGGGGGGACAGCCCTACGAGCAGTACTTC
v_gene: TRBV21-1
d_gene: NA
j_gene: TRBJ2-7
abundance: once

CDR3aa: CASSLGVGITDTQYF
CDR3nt: TGTGCCAGCAGCTTAGGCGTGGGAATCACAGATACGCAGTATTTT
v_gene: TRBV7-9
d_gene: NA
j_gene: TRBJ2-3
abundance: once

CDR3aa: CAISEPNQPQHF
CDR3nt: TGTGCCATCAGTGAGCCCAATCAGCCCCAGCATTTT
v_gene: TRBV10-3
d_gene: NA
j_gene: TRBJ1-5
abundance: once